A single T cell receptor beta chain is shown here with its context. It lacks a known antigen. The input lacks base qualities; no much larger clone sits a single base away. CDR3 length: 13 amino acids, cysteine to phenylalanine. Only the CDR3 portion is preserved as DNA: 39 bases, with reading frame beginning at the first base. Sequences LGHDT (CDR1) and YNNKEL (CDR2) are obtained from the germline V gene (reference sequence). The germline ends are 9 bases apart after V is trimmed by 5 bases and J by 2 bases. According to the study, the label for this sample's time point signals: baseline before first vaccination. The vaccinee samples were drawn from two UK trials, COV001 and COV002, one of which was a single-blind randomized controlled phase 2/3 trial testing AZD1222 (ChAdOx1 nCoV-19) in healthy adults. Trial participant PBMC samples were collected at day 0 and day 28 after the second dose for TCRbeta chain sequencing.

The record originates from a study of T cell responses to AZD1222 COVID-19 vaccine (dated by TCRdb to the early 2020s). Concerning the study at large: Because spike-specific TCR depth and breadth did not differ between the two schedules, AZD1222 recipients who got a second dose at roughly 4 weeks were pooled with those who got a second dose at roughly 12 weeks. TCR sequencing covered some 250 trial participants: 207 given two doses of AZD1222 and approximately 26 given two doses of MenACWY control vaccine. Enrollment into the trials was organized by age into subgroups of 18-55, 56-69 and 70-plus years, and those subgroups contained approximately 150, 30 and 60 TCR-sequenced participants, respectively.

The CDR3 regions of human TCRbeta chains were analyzed by immunosequencing. The original methods were these. Repertoire TCRs were matched against a reference library of SARS-CoV-2-specific TCRs generated with the MIRA antigen-specificity platform. Breadth meant the fraction of unique TCRs that were SARS-CoV-2-associated, whereas depth meant the fraction of total T cells that were SARS-CoV-2-associated. Using the MIRA data, each spike-specific TCR was assigned both to the spike region to which the TCR was reactive and to a CD4 or CD8 class. Log10-transformed breadth and depth values were compared by one-way ANOVA with Sidak's multiple comparisons tests. Drawn from immuneACCESS, this table holds only the in-frame rearrangements with V and J called that TCRdb kept. Clones are partly lost; checked studies trace under half to an unresolved V gene and leave the rest unexplained. Clone size and V and J calls were adopted from that table, with D and trimming inferred from the DNA. A total of around 90,000 clones appear in this sample, 80% to 90% of them only once. The ten largest clones take up roughly 6% of the sample.

The paper's findings and limits, for the study overall: Because no day 14 peak-response samples were available, repertoires were characterized only after the peak T cell response. Vaccine-associated CD4 TCRs spanned the whole spike protein, with dominant responses in regions 160-218 and 743-854. Spike-specific TCR breadth and depth rose significantly after two AZD1222 doses compared with day 0 and with MenACWY recipients. Only a handful of AZD1222 recipients were SARS-CoV-2 seropositive at baseline, limiting conclusions about previously exposed vaccinees. In the small 56-69-year group, the increase in depth fell short of significance, most likely because of low power. Reportedly, almost half of the unique spike-specific TCRs recognized epitopes lying outside the regions that are mutated in the B.1.351 and B.1.1.7 variants. Most participants were white British and females outnumbered males, and the authors suggested that clonal diversity may have been underestimated.

The sequence links TRBV3-1 (or the pseudogene TRBV3-2) to TRBJ1-2; D gene: possibly TRBD1, on 6 matching bases. The sample here was peripheral blood, taken on day 0 of AZD1222 vaccination. The origin of this receptor is an adult in good health. The sequenced DNA: TGTGCCAGCAGCGCACAGGGAAACTATGGCTACACCTTC. Its translation reads: CASSAQGNYGYTF.